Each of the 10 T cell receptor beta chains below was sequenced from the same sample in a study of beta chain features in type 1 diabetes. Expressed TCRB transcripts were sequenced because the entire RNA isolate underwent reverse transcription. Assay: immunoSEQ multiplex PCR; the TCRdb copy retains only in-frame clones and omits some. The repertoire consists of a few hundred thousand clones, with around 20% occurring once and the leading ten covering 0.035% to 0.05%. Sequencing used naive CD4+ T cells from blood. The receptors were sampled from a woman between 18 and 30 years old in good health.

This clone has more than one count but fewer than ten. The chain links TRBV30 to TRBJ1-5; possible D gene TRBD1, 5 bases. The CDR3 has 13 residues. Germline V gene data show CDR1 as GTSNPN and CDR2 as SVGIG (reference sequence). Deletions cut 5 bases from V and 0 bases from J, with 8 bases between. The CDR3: CAWGRGSNQPQHF. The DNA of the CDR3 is TGTGCCTGGGGAAGGGGTAGCAATCAGCCCCAGCATTTT.

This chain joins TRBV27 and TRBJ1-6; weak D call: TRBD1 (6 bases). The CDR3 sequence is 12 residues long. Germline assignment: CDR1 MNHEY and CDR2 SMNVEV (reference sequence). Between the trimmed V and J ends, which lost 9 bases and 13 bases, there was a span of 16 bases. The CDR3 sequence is CARDNRVHPLHF. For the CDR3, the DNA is TGTGCCAGGGACAACAGGGTTCACCCCCTCCACTTT.

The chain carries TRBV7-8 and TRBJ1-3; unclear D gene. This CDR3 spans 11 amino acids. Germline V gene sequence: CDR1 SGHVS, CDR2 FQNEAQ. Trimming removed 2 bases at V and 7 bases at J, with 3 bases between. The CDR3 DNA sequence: TGTGCCAGCAGCTTACGGAACACCATATATTTT. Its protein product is CASSLRNTIYF.

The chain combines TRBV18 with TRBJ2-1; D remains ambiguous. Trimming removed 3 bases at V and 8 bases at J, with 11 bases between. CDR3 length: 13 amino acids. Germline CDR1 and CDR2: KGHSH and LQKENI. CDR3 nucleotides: TGTGCCAGCTCACCCCGTCAAGAGTATGAGCAGTTCTTC. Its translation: CASSPRQEYEQFF.

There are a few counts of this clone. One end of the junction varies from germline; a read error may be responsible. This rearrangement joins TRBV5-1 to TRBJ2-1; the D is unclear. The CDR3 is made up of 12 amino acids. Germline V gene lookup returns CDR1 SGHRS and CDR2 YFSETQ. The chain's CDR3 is CASSLEASVPLF. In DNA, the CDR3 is TGCGCCAGCAGCTTGGAAGCGTCAGTCCCCCTCTTC.

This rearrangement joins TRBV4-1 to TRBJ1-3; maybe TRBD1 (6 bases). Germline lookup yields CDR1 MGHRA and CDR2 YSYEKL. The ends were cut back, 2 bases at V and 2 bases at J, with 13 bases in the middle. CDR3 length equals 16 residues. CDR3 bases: TGCGCCAGCAGCCAACCACGGGACAACCCTGGAAACACCATATATTTT. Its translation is CASSQPRDNPGNTIYF.

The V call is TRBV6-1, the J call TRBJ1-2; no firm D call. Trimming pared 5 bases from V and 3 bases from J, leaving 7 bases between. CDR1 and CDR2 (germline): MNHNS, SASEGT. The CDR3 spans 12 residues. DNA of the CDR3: TGTGCCAGCAGTTCGCCAGACTATGGCTACACCTTC. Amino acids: CASSSPDYGYTF.

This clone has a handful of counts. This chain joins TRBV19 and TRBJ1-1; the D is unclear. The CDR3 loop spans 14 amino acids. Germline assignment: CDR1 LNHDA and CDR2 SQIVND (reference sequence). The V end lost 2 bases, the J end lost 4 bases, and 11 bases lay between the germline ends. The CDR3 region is CASSITGSSTEAFF. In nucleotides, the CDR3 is TGTGCCAGTAGTATAACCGGGAGCAGCACTGAAGCTTTCTTT.

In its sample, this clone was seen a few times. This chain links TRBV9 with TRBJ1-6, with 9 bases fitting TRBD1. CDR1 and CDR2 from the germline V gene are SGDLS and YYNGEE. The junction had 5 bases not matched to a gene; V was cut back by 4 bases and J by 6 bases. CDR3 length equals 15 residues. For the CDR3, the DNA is TGTGCCAGCAGCCGGGGACAGGGAGGTAATTCACCCCTCCACTTT. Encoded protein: CASSRGQGGNSPLHF.

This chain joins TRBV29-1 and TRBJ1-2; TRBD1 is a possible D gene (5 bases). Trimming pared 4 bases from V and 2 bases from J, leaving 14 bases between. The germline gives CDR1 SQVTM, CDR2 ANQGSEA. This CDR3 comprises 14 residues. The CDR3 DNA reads TGCAGCGTTGGGAGTCAGGGTCGGAACTATGGCTACACCTTC. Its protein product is CSVGSQGRNYGYTF.